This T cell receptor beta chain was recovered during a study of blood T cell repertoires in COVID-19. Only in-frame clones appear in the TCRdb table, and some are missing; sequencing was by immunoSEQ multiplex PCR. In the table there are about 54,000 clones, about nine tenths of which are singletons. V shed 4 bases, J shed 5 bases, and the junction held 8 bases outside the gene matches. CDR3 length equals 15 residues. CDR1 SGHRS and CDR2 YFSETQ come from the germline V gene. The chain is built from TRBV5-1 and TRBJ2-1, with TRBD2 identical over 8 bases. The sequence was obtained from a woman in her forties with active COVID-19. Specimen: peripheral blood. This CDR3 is CASSGDGGANNEQFF. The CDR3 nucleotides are TGCGCCAGCAGCGGTGACGGGGGGGCTAACAATGAGCAGTTCTTC.